This T cell receptor (beta chain) was sequenced during a study of regulatory T cells in long-lasting Graves disease (dated by TCRdb to the early 2020s). About the full investigation: Persistent Graves' disease was defined as antithyroid drug treatment for over 5 years with persistently positive TSH receptor autoantibodies. Peripheral blood TCR sequencing and RNA sequencing compared persistent Graves' disease patients with newly diagnosed Graves' disease patients. The study was registered as a clinical trial and conducted in China. TCR sequencing covered roughly 13 persistent and around 20 newly diagnosed Graves' disease patients, some 33 samples in total. Antithyroid drugs had been taken for roughly 10 years on average by persistent Graves' disease patients in the clinical cohort. Points the paper makes about the study in general: More public clonotypes were shared among persistent patients (2,741) than among newly diagnosed patients (more than 900). Only peripheral blood was studied, because thyroid tissue, the primary lesion, was inaccessible. Preferential use of TRBV28, TRBJ1-2 and TRBJ2-5 was observed in persistent disease, whereas TRBV20-1 and TRBJ2-1 were favored in newly diagnosed disease. As a limitation, the authors acknowledged that the small sample size may reduce accuracy. Compared with newly diagnosed patients, patients with persistent Graves' disease had lower TCR Shannon entropy and fewer highly expanded clones, which suggests clonal expansion. Only the TCR beta chain was sequenced and analyzed.

CDR1 and CDR2 are read off the germline V gene as SGHTS and YDEGEE. Measured from the cysteine to the phenylalanine, the CDR3 is 11 residues long. Of all the DNA, just the CDR3 is kept, 33 bases in frame from base 1. Between the V and J ends, shortened by 4 bases and 9 bases respectively, the junction contains 11 bases. The time point label for this specimen denotes: persistent/refractory GD, antithyroid drugs over 5 years with positive TRAb. For both TCR sequencing and RNA sequencing, RNA was extracted from PBMCs using TRIzol. The diagnosis of Graves' disease followed American Thyroid Association guidelines. Recruitment of patients was carried out at an endocrinology department in Xi'an, China. Each patient gave approximately 10 milliliters of peripheral blood, collected in an EDTA anticoagulant tube. Ficoll Paque Plus density gradient separation was used to isolate PBMCs, and no additional T cell sorting was done. An Agilent 2100 Bioanalyzer and agarose gel were used to check RNA quality, while a NanoDrop 2000 measured RNA concentration.

There are a few counts of this clonotype. The antigen it recognizes is unknown. No quality values exist for individual bases; no much larger clone is one base distant. Libraries were made using multiplex PCR. Sequencing was carried out with an Illumina HiSeq 4000. CDR3 regions were amplified by Arm-PCR with iRepertoire HTBI primers to construct TCR beta libraries. Before sequencing, the PCR products underwent gel purification. Per the original workflow: A total of roughly 65 TRBV and 14 TRBJ segments were identified across samples and were used for gene usage analysis of CDR3 amino acid clonotypes. COPE and FqMerger were used to merge filtered high-quality paired reads into contigs. Contigs were aligned with BLAST to IMGT TRBV, TRBD and TRBJ reference genes, and CDR3 was defined per IMGT. Highly expanded clones were defined as clonotypes with a frequency above 0.1%. Shannon entropy served as the measure of repertoire diversity, while the Gini coefficient captured V-J evenness. A clonotype found in more than one individual was treated as public. TCRdb applied fastp at Q25 and MiXCR to the public reads, then kept only in-frame beta chains. Each CDR3 protein gets just one entry, which takes the most common genes and DNA from the rows behind it. The V and J calls follow TCRdb's processing rather than the paper's. This sample comprises 310,000 or so distinct CDR3 sequences, roughly a fifth of them detected only once. The ten largest clones represent roughly 29% of the sample.

The chain links TRBV5-8 with TRBJ2-7, with a weak D call of TRBD1 (5 bases match). The sequencing used peripheral blood mononuclear cells (PBMCs), collected when the disease was refractory, from a patient treated with antithyroid drugs. This clonotype was obtained from a female donor with Graves disease. The nucleotide sequence reads as follows: TGTGCCAGCAGCCTGGGGCTGACGCAGTACTTC. This encodes CASSLGLTQYF.